The clone carrying this TCR beta chain was seen repeatedly, ten times or more. Its specificity is unknown. The sample comes from a study of human T cells and chemical hapten exposure. Time point here: patch test 3, about 24 weeks after DPC sensitization. Documented treatment: therapeutic diphenylcyclopropenone sensitization with weekly scalp DPC. Study observations and caveats: Versus controls, expanded TCRs had significantly more large CDR3 similarity clusters. Sensitizing to DPC left TCRs with a frequency above 1 in 1000 unaltered.

CDR3 length: 14 residues. V was clipped by 3 bases and J by 0 bases, with 8 bases between them. Germline V lookup: CDR1 LNHDA, CDR2 SQIVND (reference sequence). TCRdb reanalysed the RACE reads using MiXCR and keeps one entry per CDR3 protein. The profile shows tens of thousands of distinct CDR3 sequences, 4.5% to 7.5% of them singletons. The TCR was taken from a man between 25 and 39 years old with alopecia areata. Some clones in this sample may be carry-over from other donors' samples. Sample: whole blood, taken in connection with sensitization to the hapten diphenylcyclopropenone (DPC). This chain joins TRBV19 and TRBJ1-1, with D unclear. The CDR3 DNA is TGTGCCAGTAGTATGGGGAGAATGAACACTGAAGCTTTCTTT. Protein sequence: CASSMGRMNTEAFF.